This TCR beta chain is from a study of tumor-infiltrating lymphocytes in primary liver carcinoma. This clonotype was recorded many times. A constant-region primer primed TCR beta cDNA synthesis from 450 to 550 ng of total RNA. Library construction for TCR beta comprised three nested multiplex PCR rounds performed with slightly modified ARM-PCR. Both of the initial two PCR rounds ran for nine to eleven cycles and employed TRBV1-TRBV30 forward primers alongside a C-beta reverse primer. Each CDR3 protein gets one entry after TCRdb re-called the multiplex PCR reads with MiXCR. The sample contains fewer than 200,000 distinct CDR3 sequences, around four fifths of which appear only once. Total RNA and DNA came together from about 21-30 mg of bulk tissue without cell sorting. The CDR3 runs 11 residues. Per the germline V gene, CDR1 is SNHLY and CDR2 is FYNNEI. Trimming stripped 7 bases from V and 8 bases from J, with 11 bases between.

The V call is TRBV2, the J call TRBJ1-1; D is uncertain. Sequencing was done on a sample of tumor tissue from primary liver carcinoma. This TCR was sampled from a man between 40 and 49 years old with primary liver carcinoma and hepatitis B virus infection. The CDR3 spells CASTNRAEAFF. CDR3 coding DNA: TGTGCCAGCACCAACCGGGCAGAAGCTTTCTTT.